This TCR beta chain was recorded in a study of T cell responses to AZD1222 COVID-19 vaccine. Comment on this clone: Its cognate antigen is unknown.

Repertoires were generated with immunoSEQ multiplex PCR, while TCRdb's copy carries only in-frame clones and drops some. Of 100,000 to 150,000 clones in the sample, 88% were seen once. The germline V gene has CDR1 MDHEN and CDR2 SYDVKM. The V gene end was trimmed by 6 bases and the J gene end by 3 bases; junction bases not matched to a gene: 7. The CDR3 spans 17 residues. Study observations and caveats: Clonal diversity may have been underestimated in mostly white British donors.

This clonotype was obtained from an adult in good health. The chain carries TRBV28 and TRBJ1-6; 11 bases line up with TRBD1. Sequenced material: peripheral blood, taken on day 0 of MenACWY control vaccination. CDR3 sequence: CASRPSGQGGYNSPLHF. CDR3 nucleotide sequence: TGTGCCAGCAGACCCTCGGGACAGGGGGGCTATAATTCACCCCTCCACTTT.